One and the same sample provided the 3 T cell receptor beta chains below, sequenced in a study of graft-versus-host responses after intestinal transplantation. The data were produced by immunoSEQ multiplex PCR, yet TCRdb's version contains in-frame clones alone and is incomplete. The sample records 60,000 to 90,000 clones, 90% being singletons. No antigens are known for them. The sample consisted of unstimulated CD8+ T cells sorted from spleen or lymph node cells, taken before intestinal transplant. These receptors were taken from a human donor who received an intestinal transplant.

The gene calls are TRBV29-1 and TRBJ1-2; D may be TRBD1 (5 bases). Trimming took 1 base from V and 5 from J, leaving 11 bases between them. The CDR3 covers 13 residues. Germline V gene lookup returns CDR1 SQVTM and CDR2 ANQGSEA. CDR3 protein: CSVEGGDLYGYTF. CDR3 in DNA: TGCAGCGTTGAAGGGGGGGATCTTTATGGCTACACCTTC.

The chain links TRBV9 to TRBJ2-3; 8 bases align to TRBD2. Germline values: CDR1 SGDLS, CDR2 YYNGEE. Trimming took 4 bases from V and 4 from J; bases not matched to a gene: 5. The CDR3 length is 14 residues. The CDR3 loop reads CASSSGGLADTQYF. The CDR3 coding sequence is TGTGCCAGCAGCTCGGGGGGGCTTGCAGATACGCAGTATTTT. The whole variable domain, remainder taken from reference TRBV9 and TRBJ2-3, is DSGVTQTPKHLITATGQRVTLRCSPRSGDLSVYWYQQSLDQGLQFLIQYYNGEERAKGNILERFSAQQFPDLHSELNLSSLELGDSALYFCASSSGGLADTQYFGPGTRLTVL.

CDR3 sequence: CASTAGIAGTQETQYF. The CDR3 DNA sequence: TGTGCCAGTACCGCGGGCATAGCGGGGACCCAAGAGACCCAGTACTTC. The chain carries TRBV19 and TRBJ2-5; 8 bases are a match to TRBD2. V dropped 7 bases and J dropped 1; count of bases not matched to a gene: 11. Germline CDR1 and CDR2: LNHDA and SQIVND (reference sequence). The CDR3 length is 16 residues.